This T cell receptor beta chain comes out of a study of CD8+ T cells in alopecia areata. Overall study context: The tofacitinib course ran for 6 to 18 months and was followed by 6 months off drug. Scoring of severity for treated patients was based on percentage of affected scalp area.

RNA extraction and reverse transcription yielded cDNA as sequencing template. Profiled with immunoSEQ multiplex PCR; TCRdb holds only in-frame clones, not every one. The repertoire holds roughly 190,000 clones, with just under 65% as singletons. Treatment: oral pan-JAK inhibitor, 5-10 mg twice daily. Peripheral blood and lesional scalp punch biopsies were taken from alopecia areata patients. CDR1 is SQVTM and CDR2 is ANQGSEA in the germline V gene. V was pared by 3 bases and J by 4 bases, with 3 bases between. The CDR3 has 10 amino acids. This clone was observed a handful of times. Its antigen is as yet unknown. Within the sample, other DNA sequences also encode this same CDR3. General observations from the study: Affected lesional scalp, above all in alopecia totalis/universalis, was more clonal than normal scalp.

The sample consisted of CD4+ T cells sorted from blood, taken around week 49, from a patient treated with tofacitinib. The receptor was isolated from a human donor with alopecia areata. V is TRBV29-1 and J is TRBJ2-5, with D unclear. CDR3: CSVELETQYF. The CDR3 DNA is TGCAGCGTTGAGCTAGAGACCCAGTACTTC.